This TCR beta chain derives from a study of beta chain features in type 1 diabetes. Study as a whole: Regarding age, gender and cell yields, patients proved similar to healthy donors. Study-wide points: Significant though moderate, a shortening of TCRB CDR3s appeared in all four CD4+ subsets of Type 1 diabetes patients.

V was shortened by 4 bases and J by 3 bases, with 3 bases between the two germline ends. This CDR3 contains 11 residues. Germline CDR1 reads SQVTM; CDR2 reads ANQGSEA. The table lists this clone with a few counts. Its antigen is undetermined. The sequenced template was cDNA made from the entire isolated RNA. This table comes from immunoSEQ multiplex PCR, and its TCRdb copy is limited to in-frame clones, with some not included. The profile shows 300,000 to 350,000 clones, approximately 13% of them singletons. Sequencing input: naive CD4+ T cells from blood. The sequence came from a young woman with type 1 diabetes. This chain links TRBV29-1 with TRBJ1-4; D unclear. CDR3 nucleotide sequence: TGCAGCGTTGCCTCTAATGAAAAACTGTTTTTT. It translates to CSVASNEKLFF.